The source of this T cell receptor (beta chain) is a study of T cells in tuberculosis. Only in-frame clones appear in the TCRdb table, and some are missing; sequencing was by immunoSEQ multiplex PCR. Altogether 30,000 or so clones are present, about 90% being singletons, with the ten largest covering about 7.7%. Indicated time point: new active TB diagnosis, blood taken before or within 7 days of starting treatment. The sequencing used PBMCs, collected at tuberculosis diagnosis. The TCR comes from an adult with tuberculosis. Some clones in this sample may be carry-over from other donors' samples.

The CDR3 DNA sequence: TGCGCCAGCAGCTTGATTGGACAGATTAACTATGGCTACACCTTC. Translation gives CASSLIGQINYGYTF. This rearrangement joins TRBV5-1 to TRBJ1-2; TRBD1 is a possible D gene (6 bases). This CDR3 region has 15 residues. V was trimmed by 1 base and J by 1 base, leaving 11 bases between them. In germline, CDR1 is SGHRS, CDR2 YFSETQ.